This passage covers 10 T cell receptor beta chains from one sample sequenced in a study of control samples from healthy donors and cancer patients. The data were produced by immunoSEQ multiplex PCR, yet TCRdb's version contains in-frame clones alone and is incomplete. The sample lists about 95,000 clones, approximately 90% seen once, with approximately 1% in the top ten. The sequenced sample consisted of blood. These receptors came from a woman younger than 45 in good health.

This chain joins TRBV30 and TRBJ2-5; D remains ambiguous. With 2 bases removed from V and 4 bases from J, the gap between germline ends came to 8 bases. The V gene's germline CDR1 is GTSNPN and CDR2 SVGIG (reference sequence). This CDR3 region has 12 residues. The CDR3 sequence: CAWSFIGETQYF. The CDR3 DNA reads TGTGCCTGGAGTTTTATAGGAGAGACCCAGTACTTC.

The genes are TRBV11-2 and TRBJ1-1; D unresolved. V gave up 4 bases and J gave up 5 bases, with 14 bases separating them. Germline values: CDR1 SGHAT, CDR2 FQNNGV. The CDR3 runs to 14 residues. The CDR3 loop reads CASSSAPGWTEAFF. The DNA of the CDR3 is TGTGCCAGCAGCTCCGCTCCGGGGTGGACTGAAGCTTTCTTT.

The J gene is TRBJ1-2, the V gene TRBV2; D possibly corresponds to TRBD1 (6 bases). V dropped 4 bases and J dropped 1 base, with 7 bases sitting between them. CDR1 is SNHLY and CDR2 is FYNNEI in the germline V gene. This CDR3 has 13 amino acids. The CDR3 bases are TGTGCCAGCAGTGCGGACAGTAACTATGGCTACACCTTC. Its translation is CASSADSNYGYTF.

The V gene is TRBV29-1, the J gene TRBJ1-2; TRBD1 is a possible D gene (6 bases). The CDR3 runs to 15 residues. The V gene's germline CDR1 is SQVTM and CDR2 ANQGSEA. With 0 bases removed from V and 4 bases from J, the gap between germline ends came to 15 bases. The CDR3 DNA reads TGCAGCGTTGAAGATATGGACAGCCTCTCCTATGGCTACACCTTC. This gives the protein CSVEDMDSLSYGYTF.

This chain joins TRBV7-8 and TRBJ1-2; D is perhaps TRBD1 (6 bases). Trimming pared 5 bases from V and 7 bases from J, leaving 14 bases between. CDR3 length: 13 amino acids. In germline, CDR1 is SGHVS, CDR2 FQNEAQ. The CDR3 DNA sequence: TGTGCCAGCAGCCCAGCAGGGGCGAGTGGCTACACCTTC. Protein sequence: CASSPAGASGYTF. Filled out from reference TRBV7-8 and TRBJ1-2, the complete variable domain reads GAGVSQSPRYKVAKRGQDVALRCDPISGHVSLFWYQQALGQGPEFLTYFQNEAQLDKSGLPSDRFFAERPEGSVSTLKIQRTQQEDSAVYLCASSPAGASGYTFGSGTRLTVV.

This chain links TRBV18 with TRBJ1-3; D is uncertain. CDR1 and CDR2 from the germline V gene are KGHSH and LQKENI. The CDR3 has 14 amino acids. V lost 3 bases and J 3 bases, leaving 9 bases between the germline ends. This CDR3 reads CASSPVGSGNTIYF. Written as DNA, the CDR3 is TGTGCCAGCTCACCTGTGGGGAGTGGAAACACCATATATTTT.

The chain employs TRBV3-1 (or the pseudogene TRBV3-2) and TRBJ2-7, with D perhaps given as TRBD1 or TRBD2 (5 bases each). This CDR3 comprises 14 residues. V lost 0 bases to trimming and J lost 2 bases, with 8 bases between them. Germline values: CDR1 LGHDT, CDR2 YNNKEL (reference sequence). The CDR3 DNA reads as TGTGCCAGCAGCCAAGATAGGGGACCCTACGAGCAGTACTTC. The encoded protein is CASSQDRGPYEQYF.

This sequence joins TRBV6-5 and TRBJ2-6; D gene unclear. This CDR3 contains 14 residues. Looked up from germline, CDR1 is MNHEY and CDR2 is SVGAGI. Trimming took off 6 bases at V and 0 bases at J, with 6 bases between the two ends. This chain's CDR3 is CASSKTSGANVLTF. DNA of the CDR3: TGTGCCAGCAGCAAAACCTCTGGGGCCAACGTCCTGACTTTC.

The chain uses TRBV10-2 and TRBJ2-5; 8 nucleotides align to TRBD1. Per the germline V gene, CDR1 is WSHSY and CDR2 is SAAADI. V lost 10 bases to trimming and J lost 7 bases; unmatched junction nucleotides: 8. This CDR3 is built from 12 residues. Here the CDR3 reads CATQGQGGTQYF. The CDR3 region has the DNA TGCGCCACCCAAGGACAGGGCGGGACCCAGTACTTC.

This clone was seen only once. The chain is built from TRBV27 and TRBJ1-6; the match to TRBD1 covers 10 bases. The CDR3 sequence is 15 residues long. V lost 9 bases and J lost 9; bases outside the gene matches: 11. Germline CDR1 and CDR2: MNHEY and SMNVEV (reference sequence). CDR3 amino acids: CASSSSGTGASPLHF. The CDR3 coding sequence is TGTGCCAGTTCTTCCTCCGGGACAGGGGCTTCACCCCTCCACTTT.